These 19 T cell receptor beta chains originate from one sample sequenced in a study of T cells in Graves' hyperthyroidism and ophthalmopathy (dated 2019 in TCRdb). Library preparation employed multiplex PCR. Sequencing was performed on an Illumina HiSeq 2000. TCR beta CDR3 regions were amplified from RNA transcripts. The first round of RT-PCR for the TCR CDR3 was performed with the HTBI primer set and the Qiagen OneStep RT-PCR kit. The raw public reads went through TCRdb reprocessing: fastp at Q25, MiXCR clone calling, in-frame beta chains kept. All rows with the same CDR3 protein become a single entry with the most common DNA and genes. This sample lists a few hundred thousand distinct CDR3 sequences; about a sixth were detected once. About 7.7% of the sample rests with the top ten. Sequenced material: blood. The receptors were gathered from a woman aged 18 to 35 with Graves' hyperthyroidism.

This clonotype was seen only a few times. This may arise from a read error, as a much more abundant clone is one base away. The chain carries TRBV7-2 and TRBJ2-3, with 11 bases aligning to TRBD2. Germline CDR1 SGHTA, CDR2 FQGNSA. The CDR3 has 15 residues. The V and J ends lost 7 bases and 6 bases, in that order; junction bases with no gene match: 9. The CDR3 loop is CASNFSGGVLDTQYF. DNA for the CDR3: TGTGCCAGCAACTTTAGCGGGGGGGTCTTGGATACGCAGTATTTT.

This clonotype was detected ten times or more. The chain links TRBV20-1 to TRBJ2-7, with TRBD2 matching 14 bases. V dropped 3 bases and J dropped 0; count of bases not matched to a gene: 10. This CDR3 has 18 amino acids. The V gene's germline CDR1 is DFQATT and CDR2 SNEGSKA (reference sequence). CDR3 in DNA: TGCAGTGCTAGCGCGCTCCAAGGGACTAGCGGGAGCTCCTACGAGCAGTACTTC. As protein: CSASALQGTSGSSYEQYF.

This sequence joins TRBV12-3 or TRBV12-4 and TRBJ2-1, with 7 bases lining up with TRBD2. V lost 10 bases, J lost 6 bases, and 12 bases stayed unmatched. The CDR3 consists of 14 residues. CDR3 loop: CATRGNPGGNEQFF. DNA for the CDR3: TGTGCCACACGAGGGAATCCGGGGGGCAATGAGCAGTTCTTC.

This clonotype was recorded many times. The V call is TRBV28, the J call TRBJ2-5; 14 nucleotides match TRBD2. This CDR3 contains 20 residues. Losses at the gene ends were 5 bases for V and 0 bases for J; bases not matched to a gene: 14. From germline, CDR1 is MDHEN and CDR2 SYDVKM. Here the CDR3 reads CASSPGPPTSGGAYQETQYF. The CDR3 coding sequence is TGTGCCAGCAGTCCCGGACCCCCGACTAGCGGGGGGGCCTACCAAGAGACCCAGTACTTC.

At least ten counts were recorded for this clonotype. The chain links TRBV20-1 to TRBJ2-1; 8 bases match TRBD2. The germline V gene has CDR1 DFQATT and CDR2 SNEGSKA (reference sequence). The trim removed 5 bases at V and 4 bases at J, leaving 10 bases unmatched. The CDR3 loop spans 15 amino acids. The CDR3: CSAAHTKRGYNEQFF. In DNA form, the CDR3 reads TGCAGTGCTGCCCATACTAAGCGGGGGTACAATGAGCAGTTCTTC.

This clonotype was counted between two and nine times. The CDR3 bases are TGTGCCTGGAGTGTATTTTACAGGGGCGTAGGCACCGGGGAGCTGTTTTTT. Protein product: CAWSVFYRGVGTGELFF. The chain recombines TRBV30 with TRBJ2-2; 7 bases are shared with TRBD1. This CDR3 region has 17 residues. The V segment lost 0 bases and the J segment 4 bases; nucleotides outside the gene matches: 11. The germline V gene has CDR1 GTSNPN and CDR2 SVGIG (reference sequence).

This clonotype was found many times. This sequence joins TRBV3-1 and TRBJ2-1, with 7 bases fitting TRBD2. Unmatched junction bases numbered 6, after V lost 3 bases and J lost 4 bases. This CDR3 is built from 15 residues. Germline values: CDR1 LGHDT, CDR2 YNNKEL (reference sequence). The CDR3 loop reads CASSQERGTYNEQFF. The CDR3 DNA is TGTGCCAGCAGCCAGGAGCGGGGAACATACAATGAGCAGTTCTTC.

V gene TRBV12-3 or TRBV12-4 combines with J gene TRBJ2-2; the D is unclear. Trimming took off 2 bases at V and 6 bases at J, with 10 bases between the two ends. The CDR3 spans 14 residues. In nucleotides, the CDR3 is TGTGCCAGCAGTTTAAAAGGGCCGGCCGGGGAGCTGTTTTTT. Encoded protein: CASSLKGPAGELFF.

This clonotype was found a few times. The chain combines TRBV19 with TRBJ1-5; a weak D match, TRBD1 (5 bases). Trimming removed 7 bases from V and 4 bases from J, with 20 bases in between. CDR3 size: 16 residues. Germline CDR1 is LNHDA and CDR2 is SQIVND (reference sequence). CDR3 loop: CASTPLTGARNQPQHF. The CDR3 bases are TGTGCCAGTACCCCCCTAACTGGGGCCCGGAATCAGCCCCAGCATTTT.

J is TRBJ1-1 and V is TRBV11-3, with TRBD1 as a possible D gene (5 bases). V lost 0 bases and J 7 bases, leaving 9 bases between the germline ends. Germline loops: CDR1 SGHNT, CDR2 YENEEA. This CDR3 is 13 amino acids long. For the CDR3, the DNA is TGTGCCAGCAGCTTAGACAGGGCGGATGAAGCTTTCTTT. It yields the protein CASSLDRADEAFF.

The rearrangement joins TRBV6-6 to TRBJ2-3, with 7 bases aligning to TRBD2. Germline V gene data show CDR1 as MNHNY and CDR2 as SVGAGI (reference sequence). Trimming took 0 bases from V and 0 from J; bases not matched to a gene: 3. The CDR3 consists of 16 residues. CDR3 in amino acids: CASSYSAGSSTDTQYF. The CDR3 nucleotides are TGTGCCAGCAGTTACTCAGCGGGATCTAGCACAGATACGCAGTATTTT.

This clonotype has at least ten counts. The J gene is TRBJ1-6, the V gene TRBV12-3 or TRBV12-4, with 7 bases aligning to TRBD1. J gave up 9 bases and V 1 base, and 3 bases lay outside the gene matches. CDR3 size: 14 residues. DNA of the CDR3: TGTGCCAGCAGTTTAGACAGGGGTAGTTCACCCCTCCACTTT. This gives the protein CASSLDRGSSPLHF.

The rearrangement links TRBV19 to TRBJ1-6, with a weak D call TRBD1 (6 bases). The CDR3 runs 14 residues. Germline V gene lookup returns CDR1 LNHDA and CDR2 SQIVND (reference sequence). V dropped 4 bases and J dropped 10 bases, with 14 bases sitting between them. CDR3 sequence reads: CASSTRQASSPLHF. In DNA, the CDR3 is TGTGCCAGTAGTACGCGACAGGCCAGCTCACCCCTCCACTTT.

This clonotype showed up just a few times. The chain recombines TRBV28 with TRBJ1-4; 7 bases match TRBD1. V gave up 8 bases and J gave up 7 bases; unmatched junction bases: 10. This CDR3 has 14 residues. Per the germline V gene, CDR1 is MDHEN and CDR2 is SYDVKM. CDR3 loop: CASGRGGYGEKLFF. The CDR3 DNA sequence: TGTGCCAGCGGCCGAGGGGGCTACGGTGAAAAACTGTTTTTT.

The V and J genes are TRBV3-1 and TRBJ2-3, with 14 bases lining up with TRBD2. J gave up 2 bases and V 1 base, and 5 bases lay outside the gene matches. CDR3 length: 18 residues. Germline-derived CDR1 and CDR2 are LGHDT and YNNKEL (reference sequence). The DNA of the CDR3 is TGTGCCAGCAGCCAAGCCGGACTAGCGGGGGGTAACACAGATACGCAGTATTTT. Amino acid sequence: CASSQAGLAGGNTDTQYF.

The chain joins TRBV6-1 to TRBJ2-7, with 7 bases aligning to TRBD1. Germline V lookup: CDR1 MNHNS, CDR2 SASEGT. The CDR3 length is 15 residues. Trimming cost V 1 base and J 0 bases; bases outside gene matches: 3. Here the CDR3 DNA reads TGTGCCAGCAGTGAAGGGGGACAGTCCTCCTACGAGCAGTACTTC. It translates to CASSEGGQSSYEQYF.

This chain connects TRBV15 to TRBJ2-5; a weak D match, TRBD1 (6 bases). The V end was cut by 0 bases, the J end by 5 bases, with 13 bases between. The CDR3 runs to 15 residues. Germline V gives CDR1 LNHNV, CDR2 YYDKDF (reference sequence). This chain's CDR3 is CATSRDLRGPETQYF. The CDR3 DNA reads as TGTGCCACCAGCAGAGATCTCAGGGGCCCGGAGACCCAGTACTTC.

The CDR3 loop is CASSDHTGSEQFF. For the CDR3, the DNA is TGTGCCAGCAGCGACCACACAGGGTCCGAGCAGTTCTTC. The chain couples TRBV7-9 to TRBJ2-1, with D possibly matching TRBD1 (6 bases). V lost 5 bases, J lost 10 bases, and 15 bases lay in between. Germline V CDR1 and CDR2: SEHNR, FQNEAQ (reference sequence). The length of the CDR3 is 13 residues.

This clonotype was observed a few times. The chain combines TRBV29-1 with TRBJ2-5; D possibly corresponds to TRBD2 (7 bases). V was cut by 2 bases and J by 5 bases, with 18 bases left in between. CDR1 and CDR2 (germline): SQVTM, ANQGSEA. This CDR3 has 15 residues. The CDR3 region has the DNA TGCAGCGTTGAATGGCGGGGGCCAACTGGGGAGACCCAGTACTTC. Translated: CSVEWRGPTGETQYF.